This T cell receptor beta chain was identified during a study of blood T cell repertoires in COVID-19. This clone has ten or more counts. Assay used: immunoSEQ multiplex PCR; TCRdb lists only in-frame clones, some missing. This sample has more than 250,000 clones, with around nine tenths found just once. This CDR3 region has 15 residues. Trimming removed 1 base at V and 9 bases at J, with 17 bases between. The germline V gene has CDR1 SGHRS and CDR2 YFSETQ. The J gene is TRBJ2-1, the V gene TRBV5-1; D perhaps matches TRBD1 (5 bases). The sequencing sample was made of peripheral blood. The clonotype comes from a man aged 45-60 years with active or convalescent COVID-19. The CDR3 region is CASSLMSGPNGEQFF. For the CDR3, the DNA is TGCGCCAGCAGCTTGATGTCAGGGCCCAATGGTGAGCAGTTCTTC.